The text below deals with one T cell receptor (beta chain). This clonotype was seen repeatedly, ten times or more. Its antigen is still unknown. Base qualities are not at hand, and no much larger clone is one base apart. Ophthalmopathy patients were characterized by moderately to severely active disease, a Clinical Activity Score of at least 3, a NOSPECS grade of at least 4, and a disease duration under 3 months. Anyone with other autoimmune diseases, uncontrolled infections, pregnancy or lactation was excluded from the study. Clinical symptoms, serum thyroxine, TRAb, thyroid ultrasound and orbital computed tomography were used for diagnosis. Using Ficoll-Paque density gradient centrifugation, PBMCs were isolated from 8.5 to 10 ml of fresh peripheral blood. Total RNA was extracted with Trizol reagent and quality-checked on an Agilent 2100 Bioanalyzer. For repertoire sequencing, TCR beta CDR3 regions were amplified from RNA transcripts. The first round was an RT-PCR using HTBI primers with the Qiagen OneStep RT-PCR kit, and this first round was followed by a second-round multiplex PCR, then size selection and purification. Sequencing of the libraries was carried out on an Illumina HiSeq2000 in paired-end mode with 100 bp reads. The paper's processing steps were these. SOAPnuke was used for read processing, and reads with adapters, uncalled bases, a mean Phred below 15, or no exact constant-primer or identifier match were discarded. COPE v1.2.5 was used to merge high-quality paired reads. Unique nucleotide sequences were defined as clonotypes and aligned to IMGT TRB V, D and J references using MiTCR v1.1. The analysis was limited to V-J combinations with a frequency above 0.0001, which together covered approximately 99% of repertoires. A TCR clonal expansion and chaos score per V-J combination was defined as the ratio of F50 clonal expansion to chaos observed in the TCRdist matrix. Welch's t-statistics and random forest were used to reduce the features to 10 to 15 V-J combinations, which were then used as input to a naive Bayes classifier. Thyroid-blood repertoire similarity was quantified with the Morisita-Horn index. TCRdb reanalyzed the raw reads on its own, using fastp at Q25 for trimming and MiXCR for clone calling, and kept in-frame beta chains. Each entry is one CDR3 protein sequence, shown with its most common DNA and genes. Clone size and V and J calls follow TCRdb, not the original study. The table for this sample lists about 370,000 distinct CDR3 sequences; about a sixth of them were counted only once. 1.6% of the sample goes to the ten largest clones.

These data belong to a study of Graves' ophthalmopathy and Graves' hyperthyroidism (dated by TCRdb to the late 2010s). About the investigation overall: Peripheral blood samples were taken at the time of initial diagnosis, before any treatment was given. TCR beta repertoire signatures were used to distinguish Graves' ophthalmopathy from Graves' hyperthyroidism and to predict progression to ophthalmopathy. In total, approximately 130 blood samples were TCR-sequenced: under 45 ophthalmopathy, under 80 hyperthyroidism and about 17 hyperthyroidism-to-ophthalmopathy patients. A discovery set of 95 to 100 patients (43 ophthalmopathy, 55 to 60 stable hyperthyroidism) was enrolled to explore V-J signatures distinguishing ophthalmopathy from hyperthyroidism. An independent validation cohort was composed of 18 hyperthyroidism patients and around 16 patients who later progressed from hyperthyroidism to ophthalmopathy. In several hyperthyroidism patients, the T-cell repertoires found in thyroid tissue were compared with those found in blood. After sampling, hyperthyroidism patients received methimazole starting at 30 mg daily, and ophthalmopathy patients received high-dose intravenous methylprednisolone. The 100 discovery patients were randomly divided into training and test sets at a 7:3 ratio. General findings and caveats noted by the study authors: Among expanded thyroid clonotypes with frequency above 0.001, most also showed up in blood, which suggests that blood repertoires may reflect the thyroid immune response. In cross-validation, the 13-signature model distinguished ophthalmopathy from stable hyperthyroidism with 85% to 90% sensitivity and roughly 81% specificity, and in the test set the corresponding values were around 80% and 75%. Sample size was not statistically predetermined, and group allocation was not concealed from the investigators. In validation, the model predicted ophthalmopathy progression with 55% to 71% sensitivity and approximately 72% specificity; more than ten predicted patients were CT-confirmed with GO in a median of approximately six months.

V loses 1 base, J loses 3 bases, and the germline ends lie 10 bases apart. CDR1 and CDR2, per the germline V gene, are SGHTA and FQGTGA. The CDR3 contains 14 residues, cysteine and phenylalanine counted. The only DNA kept is the CDR3, 42 bases in frame from the first base. The rearranged chain carries TRBV7-3 and TRBJ2-7; a tentative D match to TRBD2 spans 5 bases. This clonotype was sampled from a woman between 18 and 29 years old with Graves' ophthalmopathy. Donor details come from another sample of the same person, matched by shared clones. What was sequenced was peripheral blood. The DNA sequence is as follows: TGTGCCAGCAGCTTAAAAGGGAGAAACTACGAGCAGTACTTC. This gives the protein CASSLKGRNYEQYF.